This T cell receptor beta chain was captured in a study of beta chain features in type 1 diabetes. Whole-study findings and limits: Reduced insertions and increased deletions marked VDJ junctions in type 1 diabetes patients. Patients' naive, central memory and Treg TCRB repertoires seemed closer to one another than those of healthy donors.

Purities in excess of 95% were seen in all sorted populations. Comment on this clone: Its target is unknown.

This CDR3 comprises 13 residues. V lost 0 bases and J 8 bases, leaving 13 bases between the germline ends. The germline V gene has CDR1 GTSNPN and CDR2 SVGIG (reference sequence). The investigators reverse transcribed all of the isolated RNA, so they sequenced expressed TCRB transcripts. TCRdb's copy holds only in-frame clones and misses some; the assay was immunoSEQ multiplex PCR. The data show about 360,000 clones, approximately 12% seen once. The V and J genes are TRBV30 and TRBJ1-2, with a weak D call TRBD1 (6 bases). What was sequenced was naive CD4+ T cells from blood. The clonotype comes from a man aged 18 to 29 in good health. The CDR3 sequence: CAWSVEQGRGYTF. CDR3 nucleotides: TGTGCCTGGAGTGTGGAACAGGGACGCGGCTACACCTTC.